These 26 T cell receptor beta chains share one sample of origin, sequenced in a study of cytomegalovirus exposure and HLA in healthy donors. Primers included in the PCR were 60 Vbeta and 13 Jbeta primers. Assay: immunoSEQ multiplex PCR; the TCRdb copy retains only in-frame clones and omits some. The profile shows about 40,000 clones, just over 85% of them singletons. Sequencing used PBMCs. These receptors all stem from a woman in her thirties or forties in good health and CMV-seropositive.

The chain recombines TRBV14 with TRBJ1-4; TRBD1 is a possible D gene (5 bases). The CDR3 spans 15 residues. CDR1 and CDR2 from the germline V gene are SGHDN and FVKESK. V was clipped by 1 base and J by 6 bases, with 12 bases between them. CDR3 sequence reads: CASSQGARDYEKLFF. The CDR3 nucleotides are TGTGCCAGCAGCCAAGGGGCCAGGGATTATGAAAAACTGTTTTTT. Full variable domain (remainder filled in from reference TRBV14 and TRBJ1-4): EAGVTQFPSHSVIEKGQTVTLRCDPISGHDNLYWYRRVMGKEIKFLLHFVKESKQDESGMPNNRFLAERTGGTYSTLKVQPAELEDSGVYFCASSQGARDYEKLFFGSGTQLSVL.

V and J are TRBV7-2 and TRBJ1-5; 11 bases are a match to TRBD1. This CDR3 comprises 16 residues. Germline assignment: CDR1 SGHTA and CDR2 FQGNSA. V was pared by 5 bases and J by 5 bases, with 8 bases of the junction left unmatched. For the CDR3, the DNA is TGTGCCAGCAGCCCCCGGAGGACAGGGGGCGATCAGCCCCAGCATTTT. It translates to CASSPRRTGGDQPQHF.

The J gene is TRBJ2-7, the V gene TRBV10-1, with TRBD2 matching over 11 bases. V lost 0 bases, J lost 6 bases, and 7 bases stayed unmatched. The germline CDR1 and CDR2 sequences are WNHNN and SYGVQD (reference sequence). The CDR3 covers 16 residues. The CDR3 DNA reads as TGCGCCAGCAGTGAGTCCTTAGCGGGGGGGCCCGGCGAGCAGTACTTC. Protein sequence: CASSESLAGGPGEQYF.

The V gene is TRBV9, the J gene TRBJ1-5; tentatively, D is TRBD1 (5 bases). The germline V and J ends were trimmed by 0 bases and 2 bases, with 21 bases remaining between them. CDR1 SGDLS and CDR2 YYNGEE come from the germline V gene. CDR3 length equals 19 residues. In nucleotides, the CDR3 is TGTGCCAGCAGCGTAGAGGGAGGGACCCGACGTCGGGGCAATCAGCCCCAGCATTTT. Amino acids: CASSVEGGTRRRGNQPQHF.

The chain uses TRBV9 and TRBJ1-1; 7 nucleotides line up with TRBD1. Looked up from germline, CDR1 is SGDLS and CDR2 is YYNGEE. This CDR3 is built from 14 residues. With 3 bases clipped from V and 3 bases from J, the junction kept 5 bases outside the gene matches. The CDR3 DNA sequence: TGTGCCAGCAGCGCCAGACAGGGACACACTGAAGCTTTCTTT. Amino acid sequence: CASSARQGHTEAFF.

The V and J genes are TRBV11-2 and TRBJ1-6, with D possibly matching TRBD1 (6 bases). The CDR3 has 14 amino acids. Germline V lookup: CDR1 SGHAT, CDR2 FQNNGV. Trimming left V 0 bases short and J 7 bases short, with 7 bases between. The CDR3 reads CASSLEQGNSPLHF. CDR3 bases: TGTGCCAGCAGCTTAGAACAGGGAAATTCACCCCTCCACTTT.

This sequence joins TRBV12-5 and TRBJ2-1; weak D call: TRBD1 (7 bases). The V gene lost 5 bases and the J gene lost 0 bases, with 14 bases spanning the gap. The germline V gene has CDR1 LGHNT and CDR2 FRNRAP. This CDR3 is built from 16 residues. The CDR3 nucleotides read TGTGCTAGTGGTGGCCGGCGGGACAGCTCCTACAATGAGCAGTTCTTC. Its translation: CASGGRRDSSYNEQFF.

This CDR3 reads CASSGDGALWYF. The CDR3 DNA reads as TGTGCCAGCAGTGGTGATGGGGCCCTCTGGTACTTC. The J gene is TRBJ2-7, the V gene TRBV2; D is possibly TRBD1 (5 bases). Looked up from germline, CDR1 is SNHLY and CDR2 is FYNNEI. This CDR3 is built from 12 residues. Deletions cut 4 bases from V and 12 bases from J, with 16 bases between.

The chain carries TRBV27 and TRBJ2-3, with TRBD2 matching over 12 bases. Per germline, CDR1 MNHEY and CDR2 SMNVEV (reference sequence). V gave up 5 bases and J gave up 2 bases; unmatched junction bases: 5. The CDR3 totals 16 residues. In DNA form, the CDR3 reads TGTGCCAGCAGTCCACTAGCGGGGGGTCCCACAGATACGCAGTATTTT. Protein sequence: CASSPLAGGPTDTQYF.

The chain recombines TRBV19 with TRBJ1-6; D gene ambiguous. The CDR3 spans 10 residues. Germline V gives CDR1 LNHDA, CDR2 SQIVND (reference sequence). Trimming removed 9 bases from V and 13 bases from J, with 10 bases in between. The CDR3 loop reads CARQFPPLHF. DNA of the CDR3: TGTGCCAGACAGTTCCCTCCCCTCCACTTT.

This clone was seen only a few times. The gene calls are TRBV4-3 and TRBJ1-4; a weak D match, TRBD1 (5 bases). The ends were cut back, 1 base at V and 10 bases at J, with 16 bases in the middle. This CDR3 has 15 amino acids. CDR1 is LGHNA and CDR2 is YSLEER in the germline V gene. CDR3 in amino acids: CASSQAGGNGGKLFF. The CDR3 DNA reads TGCGCCAGCAGCCAAGCGGGGGGGAACGGGGGAAAACTGTTTTTT.

This CDR3 reads CAWSVGQFYEQYF. CDR3 nucleotides: TGTGCCTGGAGTGTAGGACAGTTCTACGAGCAGTACTTC. This chain joins TRBV30 and TRBJ2-7; D might be TRBD1 (6 bases). The CDR3 is made up of 13 amino acids. The germline CDR1 and CDR2 sequences are GTSNPN and SVGIG (reference sequence). V lost 0 bases and J 3 bases, leaving 9 bases between the germline ends.

This clone has a handful of counts. The chain recombines TRBV5-6 with TRBJ1-2; 9 bases map to TRBD1. The CDR3 runs 15 residues. Per the germline V gene, CDR1 is SGHDT and CDR2 is YYEEEE. V lost 2 bases and J lost 5; bases outside the gene matches: 7. The CDR3 reads CASSLPGQGDYGYTF. The DNA of the CDR3 is TGTGCCAGCAGCTTACCGGGACAGGGAGATTATGGCTACACCTTC.

The V and J genes are TRBV6-6 and TRBJ1-1, with unresolved D. CDR1 and CDR2 from the germline V gene are MNHNY and SVGAGI (reference sequence). The CDR3 is made up of 14 amino acids. V was pared by 3 bases and J by 5 bases, with 13 bases between. The CDR3 region is CASSYGGMGTEAFF. Written as DNA, the CDR3 is TGTGCCAGCAGTTATGGAGGGATGGGGACTGAAGCTTTCTTT.

Only one count was recorded for this clone. This CDR3 is CASGMTSGAYEQYF. CDR3 sequence (DNA): TGTGCCAGCGGCATGACTAGCGGGGCCTACGAGCAGTACTTC. This chain links TRBV13 with TRBJ2-7; 11 bases map to TRBD2. Germline V gives CDR1 PRHDT, CDR2 FYEKMQ (reference sequence). This CDR3 region has 14 residues. Germline trimming cut 8 bases from V and 2 bases from J; bases unmatched to any gene: 5.

The J gene is TRBJ1-1, the V gene TRBV2, with 7 bases aligning to TRBD1. This CDR3 region has 13 residues. Germline lookup yields CDR1 SNHLY and CDR2 FYNNEI. The junction had 7 bases not matched to a gene; V was cut back by 2 bases and J by 10 bases. In DNA, the CDR3 is TGTGCCAGCAGTGAATTAAGGGACAGAGGAGCTTTCTTT. It encodes CASSELRDRGAFF.

This rearrangement joins TRBV7-3 to TRBJ2-2, with 8 bases that match TRBD2. The V segment lost 5 bases and the J segment 1 base; nucleotides outside the gene matches: 6. The germline CDR1 and CDR2 sequences are SGHTA and FQGTGA. The CDR3 is 16 residues long. CDR3 sequence: CASSRGAGGNTGELFF. CDR3 in DNA: TGTGCCAGCAGCAGAGGGGCGGGGGGGAACACCGGGGAGCTGTTTTTT.

The rearrangement joins TRBV18 to TRBJ2-7, with D hard to call. The CDR3 has 12 amino acids. CDR1 KGHSH and CDR2 LQKENI come from the germline V gene. Trimming removed 2 bases at V and 4 bases at J, with 6 bases between. This chain's CDR3 is CASSPYGYEQYF. The CDR3 region has the DNA TGTGCCAGCTCACCATACGGGTACGAGCAGTACTTC.

The V call is TRBV7-2, the J call TRBJ2-2; 15 nucleotides line up with TRBD2. The CDR3 covers 16 residues. Trimming at V came to 5 bases and at J to 5 bases, leaving 3 bases not matched to a gene. From germline, CDR1 is SGHTA and CDR2 FQGNSA. Here the CDR3 DNA reads TGTGCCAGCAGCGCCGGGACTAGCGGGGGGACCGGGGAGCTGTTTTTT. It specifies CASSAGTSGGTGELFF. Based on the CDR3 plus reference TRBV7-2 and TRBJ2-2, the full variable domain is GAGVSQSPSNKVTEKGKDVELRCDPISGHTALYWYRQSLGQGLEFLIYFQGNSAPDKSGLPSDRFSAERTGGSVSTLTIQRTQQEDSAVYLCASSAGTSGGTGELFFGEGSRLTVL.

The rearrangement uses TRBV18 and TRBJ1-6, with 12 nucleotides matching TRBD1. V lost 3 bases and J lost 5; bases outside the gene matches: 5. Germline CDR1 and CDR2: KGHSH and LQKENI. This CDR3 is built from 17 residues. CDR3 protein: CASSPGDRGRNNSPLHF. CDR3 bases: TGTGCCAGCTCACCGGGGGACAGGGGGCGGAATAATTCACCCCTCCACTTT.

The rearrangement uses TRBV19 and TRBJ1-1; D is unresolved. Germline-derived CDR1 and CDR2 are LNHDA and SQIVND (reference sequence). V dropped 3 bases and J dropped 1 base, with 12 bases sitting between them. The CDR3 totals 15 residues. The CDR3 loop is CASSIGWAGNTEAFF. In DNA, the CDR3 is TGTGCCAGTAGTATTGGATGGGCGGGGAACACTGAAGCTTTCTTT.

The rearrangement uses TRBV28 and TRBJ1-6; the match to TRBD1 covers 8 bases. Looked up from germline, CDR1 is MDHEN and CDR2 is SYDVKM. With 7 bases clipped from V and 10 bases from J, the junction kept 15 bases outside the gene matches. The CDR3 is 16 residues long. The CDR3 nucleotides are TGTGCCAGCAACCTCCGTCGTTGGACAGGGAACTCACCCCTCCACTTT. Amino acid sequence: CASNLRRWTGNSPLHF.

V is TRBV27 and J is TRBJ1-5, with a possible D match to TRBD1 (5 bases). V gave up 3 bases and J gave up 5 bases, with 8 bases separating them. There are 13 residues in the CDR3. Germline CDR1 MNHEY, CDR2 SMNVEV (reference sequence). CDR3 nucleotides: TGTGCCAGCAGTTTTTCCAGGGATCAGCCCCAGCATTTT. It encodes CASSFSRDQPQHF.

About this clone itself: A junction end diverges from the germline sequence, so it may reflect a read error. V and J are TRBV7-8 and TRBJ2-5; 9 nucleotides agree with TRBD2. The CDR3 contains 16 residues. Germline CDR1 and CDR2: SGHVS and FQNEAQ. The CDR3 DNA follows: TGTACCAGCAGAGACAAGCGGGGGGCCCCGCAAGAGACCCAGTACTTC. Protein product: CTSRDKRGAPQETQYF.

V usage is TRBV29-1 and J usage is TRBJ1-1; D is unclear. The germline V gene has CDR1 SQVTM and CDR2 ANQGSEA. V was pared by 6 bases and J by 1 base, with 15 bases between. The CDR3 is 14 residues long. CDR3 sequence (DNA): TGCAGCGTCGGGAACCGGGAACCGAACACTGAAGCTTTCTTT. This translates into CSVGNREPNTEAFF.

The chain carries TRBV29-1 and TRBJ2-7; 8 positions agree with TRBD1. The V gene's germline CDR1 is SQVTM and CDR2 ANQGSEA. The CDR3 totals 13 residues. V lost 5 bases to trimming and J lost 2 bases; unmatched junction nucleotides: 5. The CDR3 nucleotides are TGCAGCGTTCGGAACAGGGGGACCTACGAGCAGTACTTC. Its translation: CSVRNRGTYEQYF.